The 14 T cell receptor beta chains in this list originate from one sample, sequenced in a study of tumor-infiltrating lymphocytes in primary liver carcinoma. The source material, roughly 18-33 mg of unsorted bulk tissue, was used to co-extract RNA and DNA. TCR beta cDNA was made from 500 ng total RNA with a constant-region primer. Construction of TCR beta libraries relied on three successive nested multiplex PCR rounds employing slightly modified ARM-PCR. Each of the first two PCR rounds ran nine to ten cycles with TRBV1-TRBV30 forward and C-beta reverse primers. TCRdb processed the multiplex PCR reads anew with MiXCR; each CDR3 protein has one entry. The sample has under 200,000 distinct CDR3 sequences; approximately 80% are singletons. The sample was tumor tissue from primary liver carcinoma. The receptors were sampled from a man aged 40-50 years with primary liver carcinoma and hepatitis B virus infection.

Comments on this clonotype: Sequence at one end of the junction differs from germline and may be a read error. CDR3 region: CASNGAGADNKQFF. In nucleotides, the CDR3 is TGTGCCAGCAACGGGGCAGGAGCGGACAATAAGCAGTTCTTC. V is TRBV5-6 and J is TRBJ2-1; D is perhaps TRBD1 or TRBD2 (5 bases each). Germline CDR1 is SGHDT and CDR2 is YYEEEE. The CDR3 sequence is 14 residues long.

This clonotype showed up many times. The chain links TRBV4-1 to TRBJ2-5; perhaps TRBD2 as D (7 bases). CDR3 length: 16 amino acids. Germline CDR1 and CDR2: MGHRA and YSYEKL. The ends were cut back, 4 bases at V and 2 bases at J, with 17 bases in the middle. The CDR3 sequence is CASSLEGGLRQETQYF. CDR3 coding DNA: TGCGCCAGCAGCCTTGAGGGGGGGCTGCGTCAAGAGACCCAGTACTTC.

As to this clonotype: A junction end diverges from the germline sequence, so it may reflect a read error. The CDR3 nucleotides read TGTGCCCTCCACTCTAGGGCCAACGTCCTGACTTTC. This encodes CALHSRANVLTF. The chain recombines TRBV30 with TRBJ2-6; D is ambiguous. Germline V gene sequence: CDR1 GTSNPN, CDR2 SVGIG (reference sequence). CDR3 size: 12 residues.

Concerning this clonotype: The CDR3 ends on some other residue instead of the conserved phenylalanine or tryptophan, so this is likely a read error. J is TRBJ1-6 and V is TRBV6-5; no clear D gene. Deletions cut 9 bases from V and 10 bases from J, with 22 bases between. There are 15 residues in the CDR3. From germline, CDR1 is MNHEY and CDR2 SVGAGI. The chain's CDR3 is CARSKTLRKESPLHL. The CDR3 region has the DNA TGTGCCAGGAGTAAAACCCTTAGGAAGGAGTCACCCCTCCACCTT.

In the case of this clonotype: A read error may account for a junction end that differs from germline. V usage is TRBV5-4 and J usage is TRBJ2-3, with D perhaps matching TRBD1 or TRBD2 (6 bases each). This CDR3 has 15 residues. CDR1 and CDR2 from the germline V gene are SGHNT and YYREEE (reference sequence). The CDR3: CASGLGGPNRDTQYF. For the CDR3, the DNA is TGTGCCAGCGGCTTGGGGGGTCCGAACAGGGATACGCAATATTTT.

Turning to this clonotype: It may be a read error: a sequence one base away is much more abundant. The chain combines TRBV4-3 with TRBJ2-7, with D perhaps TRBD1 (6 bases). Germline V gene data show CDR1 as LGHNA and CDR2 as YSLEER. CDR3 length equals 14 residues. The CDR3: CVSSPKDSAYEQYF. The CDR3 nucleotides are TGCGTCAGCAGCCCCAAGGACAGCGCCTACGAGCAGTACTTC.

To note about this clonotype: In this CDR3 the conserved last residue, phenylalanine or tryptophan, is missing, so a read error is likely. This chain connects TRBV12-3 or TRBV12-4 to TRBJ1-1; no clear D. The CDR3 extends over 14 amino acids. The CDR3 coding sequence is TGTGCCAGTAGTTTGGAGCTGATGAACACTGAAGCTTTCTTA. It is translated as CASSLELMNTEAFL.

The rearrangement links TRBV6-1 to TRBJ2-1; maybe TRBD1 (6 bases). This CDR3 has 17 amino acids. Trimming left V 2 bases short and J 6 bases short, with 20 bases between. Germline assignment: CDR1 MNHNS and CDR2 SASEGT. The CDR3 DNA sequence: TGTGCCAGCAGTGAAAGTTCAGGGGCGCCGAAAGGCAATGAGCAGTTCTTC. Translation gives CASSESSGAPKGNEQFF.

The sample holds one count of this clonotype. The rearrangement joins TRBV6-1 to TRBJ2-7, with D hard to call. This CDR3 comprises 12 residues. Trimming took 9 bases from V and 3 from J, leaving 12 bases between them. Per the germline V gene, CDR1 is MNHNS and CDR2 is SASEGT. The CDR3 DNA follows: TGTGCCAGAGATATGTCAGACTACGAGCAGTACTTC. This codes for CARDMSDYEQYF.

The chain couples TRBV29-1 to TRBJ2-3; D is possibly TRBD2 (6 bases). In germline, CDR1 is SQVTM, CDR2 ANQGSEA. The CDR3 runs 13 residues. Trimming took 8 bases from V and 0 from J, leaving 12 bases between them. This CDR3 is CSCCGNSTDTQYF. Here the CDR3 DNA reads TGCAGCTGTTGCGGGAATAGCACAGATACGCAGTATTTT.

A word on this clonotype: The junction shows a germline mismatch at one end, possibly a read error. The chain carries TRBV7-8 and TRBJ1-5, with D perhaps TRBD1 (5 bases). Germline V gene data show CDR1 as SGHVS and CDR2 as FQNEAQ. The CDR3 contains 16 residues. This chain's CDR3 is CASCYGTGLRNQPQHF. The CDR3 region has the DNA TGTGCCAGCTGCTATGGGACCGGGTTAAGGAATCAGCCCCAGCATTTC. The full variable domain, its missing parts supplied by reference TRBV7-8 and TRBJ1-5, is GAGVSQSPRYKVAKRGQDVALRCDPISGHVSLFWYQQALGQGPEFLTYFQNEAQLDKSGLPSDRFFAERPEGSVSTLKIQRTQQEDSAVYLCASCYGTGLRNQPQHFGDGTRLSIL.

Worth noting for this clonotype: One end of the junction does not line up with germline, which may come from a read error. V is TRBV6-2 or TRBV6-3 and J is TRBJ2-1; D is possibly TRBD2 (6 bases). The CDR3 loop spans 12 amino acids. Germline lookup yields CDR1 MNHEY and CDR2 SVGEGT. The CDR3 sequence: CASSRDPRLGFF. CDR3 nucleotide sequence: TGTGCGAGCAGTCGTGACCCTCGACTAGGGTTCTTC.

In the case of this clonotype: A junction boundary mismatches the germline segment, possibly from a read error. This sequence joins TRBV5-5 and TRBJ2-3; D possibly corresponds to TRBD2 (6 bases). The CDR3 totals 15 residues. Germline-derived CDR1 and CDR2 are SGHKS and YYEKEE (reference sequence). The CDR3 spells CDSSLGSSGTDTQYF. As DNA, the CDR3 is TGTGACAGCAGCTTGGGGAGTAGCGGAACGGATACGCAGTATTTT.

The chain recombines TRBV29-1 with TRBJ2-7; D gene uncertain. Trimming shortened V by 7 bases and J by 2 bases, and 24 bases separated the two germline ends. Germline CDR1 and CDR2: SQVTM and ANQGSEA. The CDR3 has 16 amino acids. In DNA, the CDR3 is TGCAGCGCCATGACATCCGGGTGCGGCACTCCCTACGAGCAGTACTTC. It is translated as CSAMTSGCGTPYEQYF.